Sequencing of this T cell receptor (beta chain) was carried out in a study of regulatory T cells in long-lasting Graves disease. This clonotype was seen many times. The time point here: newly diagnosed GD, antithyroid drugs for less than 3 months. There was RNA extracted from PBMCs, and the TCR library was made from it. Building the TCR beta libraries relied on iRepertoire HTBI primers, and CDR3 regions underwent Arm-PCR. MiXCR, applied by TCRdb to the multiplex PCR reads, yields one record per CDR3 protein. The profile shows about 530,000 distinct CDR3 sequences, 15% to 20% of them singletons. Germline trimming cut 2 bases from V and 1 base from J; bases unmatched to any gene: 3. Per the germline V gene, CDR1 is LGHDT and CDR2 is YNNKEL (reference sequence). This CDR3 has 15 amino acids. Separately, the same data were catalogued under a study of T cells in Graves' hyperthyroidism and ophthalmopathy.

The J gene is TRBJ2-3, the V gene TRBV3-1; TRBD1 aligns across 7 bases. The source was peripheral blood mononuclear cells (PBMCs), collected at new diagnosis, from a patient treated with antithyroid drugs. This receptor was obtained from a woman aged 35 to 59 with Graves disease. CDR3 sequence: CASSQPGQGTDTQYF. The CDR3 DNA follows: TGTGCCAGCAGCCAACCCGGACAGGGCACAGATACGCAGTATTTT.